This passage covers 7 T cell receptor beta chains from one sample sequenced in a study of cytomegalovirus exposure and HLA in healthy donors. PCR was performed using 60 Vbeta and 13 Jbeta primers. Profiling relied on immunoSEQ multiplex PCR, and the TCRdb table lists in-frame clones only, not all of them. The sample carries under 200,000 clones, around 68% recorded once. The sample comprised PBMCs. These receptors originate from a girl between 5 and 17 years old in good health and CMV-seronegative.

V gene TRBV6-1 combines with J gene TRBJ2-7; D unclear. Germline CDR1 and CDR2: MNHNS and SASEGT. The CDR3 extends over 15 amino acids. V lost 5 bases, J lost 4 bases, and 18 bases lay in between. CDR3 in amino acids: CASSLQELVAYEQYF. CDR3 nucleotide sequence: TGTGCCAGCAGTTTGCAGGAATTGGTGGCGTACGAGCAGTACTTC.

This chain connects TRBV5-4 to TRBJ2-5, with 11 nucleotides matching TRBD2. Losses at the gene ends were 0 bases for V and 3 bases for J; bases not matched to a gene: 7. CDR1 and CDR2 from the germline V gene are SGHNT and YYREEE (reference sequence). This CDR3 spans 17 amino acids. CDR3 sequence: CASSLGGSGGAKETQYF. CDR3 DNA sequence: TGTGCCAGCAGCTTGGGGGGTAGCGGGGGGGCGAAAGAGACCCAGTACTTC.

This chain connects TRBV7-9 to TRBJ2-7; D may be TRBD2 (5 bases). The CDR3 sequence is 14 residues long. The V and J ends lost 6 bases and 3 bases respectively, with 15 bases between them. Germline CDR1 is SEHNR and CDR2 is FQNEAQ (reference sequence). CDR3 in DNA: TGTGCCAGCAGACCACTCCGCGGGCTCTACGAGCAGTACTTC. Its protein product is CASRPLRGLYEQYF.

This chain joins TRBV5-1 and TRBJ2-7; 11 bases are a match to TRBD1. Germline values: CDR1 SGHRS, CDR2 YFSETQ. The trim removed 1 base at V and 0 bases at J, leaving 6 bases unmatched. The CDR3 spans 17 residues. CDR3 nucleotides: TGCGCCAGCAGCTTGTCGGGACAGGGGGTCGGCTCCTACGAGCAGTACTTC. Translating it yields CASSLSGQGVGSYEQYF. Filled out from reference TRBV5-1 and TRBJ2-7, the complete variable domain reads KAGVTQTPRYLIKTRGQQVTLSCSPISGHRSVSWYQQTPGQGLQFLFEYFSETQRNKGNFPGRFSGRQFSNSRSEMNVSTLELGDSALYLCASSLSGQGVGSYEQYFGPGTRLTVT.

This clone was counted only a few times. The chain carries TRBV4-1 and TRBJ1-5; D remains unclear. The V end lost 0 bases, the J end lost 6 bases, and 18 bases lay between the germline ends. The CDR3 has 17 amino acids. Germline assignment: CDR1 MGHRA and CDR2 YSYEKL. The CDR3 is CASSQDLGGERAQPQHF. Written as DNA, the CDR3 is TGCGCCAGCAGCCAAGATCTTGGCGGGGAACGGGCTCAGCCCCAGCATTTT.

This chain connects TRBV6-1 to TRBJ1-4; D unclear. CDR3 length: 13 amino acids. Trimming cost V 6 bases and J 8 bases, with 13 bases left between them. From germline, CDR1 is MNHNS and CDR2 SASEGT. As DNA, the CDR3 is TGTGCCAGCAGGCCGTCCGGGTGGGAAAAACTGTTTTTT. Protein product: CASRPSGWEKLFF.

V is TRBV11-2 and J is TRBJ2-1; no clear D gene. Per germline, CDR1 SGHAT and CDR2 FQNNGV. V was shortened by 5 bases and J by 4 bases, with 9 bases between the two germline ends. The CDR3 extends over 13 amino acids. CDR3 loop: CASSPTVYNEQFF. The CDR3 nucleotides are TGTGCCAGCAGCCCCACGGTTTACAATGAGCAGTTCTTC. The entire variable domain, with the rest obtained from reference TRBV11-2 and TRBJ2-1, is as follows: EAGVAQSPRYKIIEKRQSVAFWCNPISGHATLYWYQQILGQGPKLLIQFQNNGVVDDSQLPKDRFSAERLKGVDSTLKIQPAKLEDSAVYLCASSPTVYNEQFFGPGTRLTVL.